This T cell receptor beta chain was profiled in a study of long-term antiretroviral therapy in people with HIV (dated by TCRdb to between 2021 and 2024). Background for the entire study: The earliest samples were collected approximately a decade before the 2015 WHO recommendation for immediate ART, a period when ART was typically delayed until CD4 counts fell. The cohort contributed over 150 cryopreserved PBMC samples from around 30 adults with confirmed HIV infection, collected serially over a mean of about six years (range 1-12). No cross-contamination during QIAcube processing was shown when test extractions of a monoclonal T-cell line were performed alongside roughly 30 polyclonal samples. Among the 25 to 30 participants with HIV, more than ten were female. A retrospective serial study tested whether ART initiation and durable HIV suppression were associated with changes in peripheral blood TRB repertoire composition and diversity.

General findings and caveats noted by the study authors: Inferences about post-ART repertoire changes are limited because no data were available on ART adherence, viral resistance or therapy changes. Expanded TRB clones identified before ART initiation dominated the repertoire at all time points, although this dominance fluctuated and declined in many PLHIV after ART. Limited PBMC availability meant only the TCR beta chain was sequenced, without alpha chain pairing. Because pre-ART samples had limited cell numbers, profiling was done on unsorted PBMC rather than on sorted CD4+ and CD8+ T cells. HIV repertoires had narrower CDR3 length ranges than controls, and the network structure suggested an antigen-experienced repertoire that shifted only slightly toward naive after ART. The samples span the years 2004 to 2017, and the ART regimens used at that time may not be as effective as current regimens. Starting ART was linked to a significant rise in TRB diversity, yet even after long-term ART the diversity remained significantly lower than in transplant donor controls.

On this clone: Its antigen has not been determined. Per-base quality was not reported, and no clone a single base away is much larger than it.

Participants were included only if at least one PBMC sample before ART initiation and at least two post-ART samples were available. Treatment was received in the United States of America by all participants with HIV. Before DNA extraction, cryopreserved samples containing about 0.95-10 million PBMC were thawed and washed. At the time of the earliest PBMC sample, participants with HIV were aged between 23 and 54 years. Each participant contributed PBMC samples from 1-4 timepoints before ART initiation and 2-8 timepoints after ART initiation, with a median of 7 samples. For every participant, serial HIV viral load, CD4+ T-cell count, ART history and demographic data were obtained. Genomic DNA was extracted from unsorted PBMC with a Qiagen kit on a QIAcube, processed in batches of 12 samples. Trimming at the junction amounts to 1 base on V and 4 bases on J, and the germline ends lie 14 bases apart. The CDR3 has 15 amino acids, counting the end cysteine and phenylalanine. Only the CDR3 DNA stays, 45 bases, in frame from base 1. From a lookup of the germline V gene (reference sequence), CDR1 and CDR2 are GTSNPN and SVGIG.

The immunoSEQ hsTCRB v3.0 assay was used at survey level resolution to sequence the TRB variable region. A depth of roughly 35,000-50,000 T-cell genomes per sample was targeted for TRB sequencing. TRB libraries were pooled and sequenced on an Illumina MiSeq using a v3 150-cycle kit. Per the source publication's procedure: Repertoire analysis ran in R within a reproducible Nextflow workflow covering QC, data transformation and analysis. Custom analyses were implemented in LymphoSeq2, an R package for AIRR-Seq data exploration. A handful of samples that produced fewer than 5000 total TRB sequences were removed, so some 180 HIV repertoires were analyzed. Of the 180 to 200 retained HIV repertoires, about 61 were collected before and 129 after ART initiation. Repertoires were downsampled to 5000 TRB nucleotide sequences, with summary statistics averaged over 100 downsampling iterations. Only TRB sequences with CDR3 regions of at least seven amino acids were retained for analysis. Two measures captured diversity: a Shannon entropy-derived clonality score and the Gini coefficient. In the repertoire networks, any two of the top 5000 CDR3 amino acid sequences were connected whenever the two sequences differed by an edit distance of one. GLIPH2 predicted antigen specificity groups and MHC restriction for TRB CDR3 amino acid sequences. Known CMV, EBV, HIV or tissue antigen associations were flagged by matching CDR3 amino acid sequences against VDJdb and McPAS-TCR. Pre-ART, post-ART and control groups were compared with Wilcoxon signed-rank tests and Holm-Bonferroni correction. The table was pulled from immuneACCESS by TCRdb, which kept in-frame rearrangements only. Such tables lose some clones; where checked, under half of the loss comes from unresolved V genes, and the rest has no known cause. The D gene and trimming were derived from the DNA, and the V and J assignments and clone size from that table. The sample table holds approximately 39,000 clones, of which around 85% were seen once. The ten largest clones capture about 5.2% of the sample.

This sequence originates from a man between 18 and 29 years old with HIV. The rearrangement joined TRBV30 to TRBJ2-1, and TRBD2 may be the D gene, going by 6 matching bases. The material sequenced was unsorted PBMCs, taken 1.5 years after starting antiretroviral therapy. The DNA sequence reads TGTGCCTGGAGTGCAGGGACTGCCCGATACAATGAGCAGTTCTTC. It translates to CAWSAGTARYNEQFF. The reference TRBV30 and TRBJ2-1 proteins fill in what lies around the CDR3, so the full variable domain reads SQTIHQWPATLVQPVGSPLSLECTVEGTSNPNLYWYRQAAGRGLQLLFYSVGIGQISSEVPQNLSASRPQDRQFILSSKKLLLSDSGFYLCAWSAGTARYNEQFFGPGTRLTVL.